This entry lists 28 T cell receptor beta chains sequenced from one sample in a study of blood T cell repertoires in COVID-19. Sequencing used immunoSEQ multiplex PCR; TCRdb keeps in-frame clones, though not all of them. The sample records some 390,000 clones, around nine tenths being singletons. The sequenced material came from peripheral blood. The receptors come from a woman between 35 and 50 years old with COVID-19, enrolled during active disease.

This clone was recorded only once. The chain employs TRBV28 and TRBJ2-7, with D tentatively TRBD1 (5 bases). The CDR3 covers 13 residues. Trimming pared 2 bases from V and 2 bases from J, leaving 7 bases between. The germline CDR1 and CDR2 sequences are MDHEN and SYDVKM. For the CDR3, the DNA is TGTGCCAGCAGTTTAGCAGGGCCCTACGAGCAGTACTTC. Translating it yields CASSLAGPYEQYF.

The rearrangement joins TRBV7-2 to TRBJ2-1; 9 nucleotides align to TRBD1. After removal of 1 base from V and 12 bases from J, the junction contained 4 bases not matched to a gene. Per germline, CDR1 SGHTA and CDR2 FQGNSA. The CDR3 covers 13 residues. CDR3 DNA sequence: TGTGCCAGCAGCTTAGGCCCGGGACAGGGGCAGTTCTTC. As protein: CASSLGPGQGQFF.

The CDR3 sequence: CASSLARDEQFF. The CDR3 nucleotides read TGTGCCAGCAGCTTAGCGCGGGATGAGCAGTTCTTC. The chain combines TRBV7-2 with TRBJ2-1; D perhaps matches TRBD2 (5 bases). V lost 0 bases and J lost 8, with 5 bases in between. This CDR3 region has 12 residues. Germline V CDR1 and CDR2: SGHTA, FQGNSA.

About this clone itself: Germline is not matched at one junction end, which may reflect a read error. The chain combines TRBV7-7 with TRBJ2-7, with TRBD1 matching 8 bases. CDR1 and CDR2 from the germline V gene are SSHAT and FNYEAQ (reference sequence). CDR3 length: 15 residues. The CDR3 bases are TGTGCTAGCAGCCACGGACAGGGAAGCTCCTACGAGCAGTACTTC. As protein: CASSHGQGSSYEQYF.

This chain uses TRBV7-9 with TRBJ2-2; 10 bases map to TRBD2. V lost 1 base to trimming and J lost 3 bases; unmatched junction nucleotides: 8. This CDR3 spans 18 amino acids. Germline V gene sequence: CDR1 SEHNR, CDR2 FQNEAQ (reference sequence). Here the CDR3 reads CASSLVAASGRYTGELFF. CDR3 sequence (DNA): TGTGCCAGCAGCTTAGTTGCGGCTAGCGGGAGATACACCGGGGAGCTGTTTTTT.

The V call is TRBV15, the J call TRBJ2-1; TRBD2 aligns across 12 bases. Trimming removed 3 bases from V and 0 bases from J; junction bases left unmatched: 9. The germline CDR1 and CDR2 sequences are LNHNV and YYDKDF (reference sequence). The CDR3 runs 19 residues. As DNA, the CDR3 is TGTGCCACCAGCAGCCCGACTAGCGGGGGTCTTAGCTCCTACAATGAGCAGTTCTTC. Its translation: CATSSPTSGGLSSYNEQFF.

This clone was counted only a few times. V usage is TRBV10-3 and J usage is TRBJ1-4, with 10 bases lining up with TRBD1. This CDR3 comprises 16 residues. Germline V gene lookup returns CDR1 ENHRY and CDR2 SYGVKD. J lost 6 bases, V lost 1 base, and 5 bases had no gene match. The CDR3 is CAISEFSGTGDEKLFF. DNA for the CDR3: TGTGCCATCAGTGAGTTTTCCGGGACAGGGGATGAAAAACTGTTTTTT.

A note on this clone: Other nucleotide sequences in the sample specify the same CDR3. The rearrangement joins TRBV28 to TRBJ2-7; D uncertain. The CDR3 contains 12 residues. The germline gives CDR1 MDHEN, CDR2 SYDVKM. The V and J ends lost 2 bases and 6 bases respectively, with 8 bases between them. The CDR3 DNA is TGTGCCAGCAGTTTAGAAGGAGCCGAGCAGTACTTC. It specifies CASSLEGAEQYF.

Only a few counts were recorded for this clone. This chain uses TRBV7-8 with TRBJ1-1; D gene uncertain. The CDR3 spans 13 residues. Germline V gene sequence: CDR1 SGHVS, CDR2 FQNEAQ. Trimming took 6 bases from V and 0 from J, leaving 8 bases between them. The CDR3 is CASREQLNTEAFF. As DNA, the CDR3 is TGTGCCAGCAGGGAACAGTTGAACACTGAAGCTTTCTTT.

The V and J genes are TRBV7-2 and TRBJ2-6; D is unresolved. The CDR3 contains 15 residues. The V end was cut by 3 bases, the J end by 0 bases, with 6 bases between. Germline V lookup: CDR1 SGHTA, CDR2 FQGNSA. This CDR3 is CASSFRSSGANVLTF. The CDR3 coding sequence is TGTGCCAGCAGCTTTAGGAGCTCTGGGGCCAACGTCCTGACTTTC.

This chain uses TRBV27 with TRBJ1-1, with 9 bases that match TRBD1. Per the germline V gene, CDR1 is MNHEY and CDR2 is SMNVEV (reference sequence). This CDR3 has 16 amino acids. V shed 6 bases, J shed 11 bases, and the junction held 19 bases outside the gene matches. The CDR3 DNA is TGTGCCAGCAGAGTGGGACAGGGTTTGGGGACGTCGGGGGCTTTCTTT. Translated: CASRVGQGLGTSGAFF.

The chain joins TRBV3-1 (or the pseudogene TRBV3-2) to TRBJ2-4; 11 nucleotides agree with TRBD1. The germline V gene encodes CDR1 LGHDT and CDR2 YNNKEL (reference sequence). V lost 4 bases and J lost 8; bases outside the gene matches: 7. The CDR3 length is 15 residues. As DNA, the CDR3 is TGTGCCAGCAGCCTGGAGGGGACAGGGGGTCACATTCAGTACTTC. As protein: CASSLEGTGGHIQYF.

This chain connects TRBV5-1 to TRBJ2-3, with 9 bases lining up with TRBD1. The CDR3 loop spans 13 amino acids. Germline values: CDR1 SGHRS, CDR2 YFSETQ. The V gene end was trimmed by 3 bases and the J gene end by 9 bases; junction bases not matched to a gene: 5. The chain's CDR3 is CASSSPGTGTQYF. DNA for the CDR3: TGCGCCAGCAGCTCCCCCGGGACAGGGACGCAGTATTTT.

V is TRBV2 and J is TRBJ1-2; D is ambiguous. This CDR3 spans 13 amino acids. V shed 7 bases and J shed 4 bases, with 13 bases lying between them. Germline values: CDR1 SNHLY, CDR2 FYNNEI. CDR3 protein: CASKLRPPYGYTF. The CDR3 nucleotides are TGTGCCAGCAAACTACGGCCCCCCTATGGCTACACCTTC.

The CDR3 DNA reads as TGTGCCTGGAGCCCTCGCGGGAGGGGGACCTACGAGCAGTACTTC. This sequence encodes CAWSPRGRGTYEQYF. The rearrangement links TRBV30 to TRBJ2-7, with 9 positions matching TRBD2. V shed 3 bases, J shed 2 bases, and the junction held 8 bases outside the gene matches. The CDR3 length is 15 residues. Per germline, CDR1 GTSNPN and CDR2 SVGIG (reference sequence).

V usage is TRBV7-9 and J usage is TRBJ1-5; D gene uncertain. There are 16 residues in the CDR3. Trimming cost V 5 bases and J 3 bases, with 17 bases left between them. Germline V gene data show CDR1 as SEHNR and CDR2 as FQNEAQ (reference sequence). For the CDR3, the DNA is TGTGCCAGCAGCCTTATCCCCTCGGAGGACAATCAGCCCCAGCATTTT. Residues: CASSLIPSEDNQPQHF.

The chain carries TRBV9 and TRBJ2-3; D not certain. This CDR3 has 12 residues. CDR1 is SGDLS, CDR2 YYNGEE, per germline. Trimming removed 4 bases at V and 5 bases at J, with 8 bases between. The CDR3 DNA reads TGTGCCAGCAGCAAATCAGGAGATACGCAGTATTTT. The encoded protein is CASSKSGDTQYF.

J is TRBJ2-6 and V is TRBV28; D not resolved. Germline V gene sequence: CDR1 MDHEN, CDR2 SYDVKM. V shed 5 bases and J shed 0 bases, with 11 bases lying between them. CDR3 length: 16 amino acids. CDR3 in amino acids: CASSLELSSGANVLTF. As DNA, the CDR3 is TGTGCCAGCAGTCTCGAACTGAGCTCTGGGGCCAACGTCCTGACTTTC.

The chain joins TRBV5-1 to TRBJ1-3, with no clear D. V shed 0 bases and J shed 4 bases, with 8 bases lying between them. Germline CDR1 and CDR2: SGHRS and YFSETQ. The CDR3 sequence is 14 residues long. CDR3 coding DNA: TGCGCCAGCAGCTTGGGCGTGGGCGGAAACACCATATATTTT. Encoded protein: CASSLGVGGNTIYF.

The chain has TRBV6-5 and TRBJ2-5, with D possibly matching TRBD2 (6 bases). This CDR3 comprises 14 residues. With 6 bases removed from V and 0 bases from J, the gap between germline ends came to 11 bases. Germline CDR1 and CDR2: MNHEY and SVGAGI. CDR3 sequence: CASRAGTYQETQYF. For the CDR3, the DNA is TGTGCCAGCAGGGCCGGGACTTACCAAGAGACCCAGTACTTC.

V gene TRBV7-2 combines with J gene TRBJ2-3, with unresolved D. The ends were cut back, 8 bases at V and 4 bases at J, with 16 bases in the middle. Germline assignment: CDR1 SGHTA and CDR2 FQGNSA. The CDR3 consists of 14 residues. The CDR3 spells CASLRWATADTQYF. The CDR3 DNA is TGTGCCAGCCTACGATGGGCTACAGCAGATACGCAGTATTTT.

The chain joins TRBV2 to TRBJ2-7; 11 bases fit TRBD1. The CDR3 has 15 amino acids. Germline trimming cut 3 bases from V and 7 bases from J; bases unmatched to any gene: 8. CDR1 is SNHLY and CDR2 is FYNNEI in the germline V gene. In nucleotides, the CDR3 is TGTGCCAGCAGTGATAGGACAGGGGGCCGTAATGAGCAGTACTTC. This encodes CASSDRTGGRNEQYF.

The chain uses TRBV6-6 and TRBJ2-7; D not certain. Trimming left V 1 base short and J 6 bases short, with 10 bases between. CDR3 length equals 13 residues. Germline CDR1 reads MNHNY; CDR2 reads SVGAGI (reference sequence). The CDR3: CASSYLQTFEQYF. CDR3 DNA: TGTGCCAGCAGTTACTTACAGACCTTCGAGCAGTACTTC.

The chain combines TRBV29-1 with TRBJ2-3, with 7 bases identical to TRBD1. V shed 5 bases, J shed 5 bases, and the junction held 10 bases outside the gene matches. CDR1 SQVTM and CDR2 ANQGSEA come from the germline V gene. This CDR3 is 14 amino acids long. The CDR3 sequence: CSVRQGFVLDTQYF. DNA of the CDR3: TGCAGCGTTCGACAGGGTTTTGTCCTAGATACGCAGTATTTT.

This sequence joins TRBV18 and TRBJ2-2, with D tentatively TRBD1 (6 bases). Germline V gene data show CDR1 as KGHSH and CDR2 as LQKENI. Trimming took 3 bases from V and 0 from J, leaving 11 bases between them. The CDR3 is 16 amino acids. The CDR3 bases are TGTGCCAGCTCACCGCCGGGACACCCGAACACCGGGGAGCTGTTTTTT. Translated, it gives CASSPPGHPNTGELFF.

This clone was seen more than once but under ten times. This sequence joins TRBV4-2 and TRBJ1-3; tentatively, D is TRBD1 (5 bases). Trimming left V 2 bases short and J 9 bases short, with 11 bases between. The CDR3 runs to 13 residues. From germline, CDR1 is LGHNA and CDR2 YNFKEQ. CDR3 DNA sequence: TGTGCCAGCAGCCAAACCACAAGGGGCACCATATATTTT. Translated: CASSQTTRGTIYF.

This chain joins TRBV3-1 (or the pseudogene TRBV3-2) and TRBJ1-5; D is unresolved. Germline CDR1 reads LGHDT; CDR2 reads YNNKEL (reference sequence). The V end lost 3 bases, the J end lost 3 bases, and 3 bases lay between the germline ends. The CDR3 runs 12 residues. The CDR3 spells CASSQANQPQHF. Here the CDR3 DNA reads TGTGCCAGCAGCCAGGCCAATCAGCCCCAGCATTTT.

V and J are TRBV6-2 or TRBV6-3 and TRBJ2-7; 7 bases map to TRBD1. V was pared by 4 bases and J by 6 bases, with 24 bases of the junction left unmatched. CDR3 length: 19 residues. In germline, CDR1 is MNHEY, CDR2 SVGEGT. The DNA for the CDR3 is TGTGCCAGCAGTTCTCTCCTCAAAAGAGGGGGCTTCGTCCCTGGCGAGCAGTACTTC. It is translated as CASSSLLKRGGFVPGEQYF.